The sequence of this TCR beta chain was determined in a study of T cell responses to AZD1222 COVID-19 vaccine. Points from the study as a whole: The study found Spike-specific TCR breadth and depth rose after two AZD1222 doses. At baseline, seropositivity was found in only five or six AZD1222 recipients. Repertoire sampling happened only post peak T cell response.

Measured with immunoSEQ multiplex PCR; TCRdb has only the in-frame clones, and not every one. The data contain 90,000 to 150,000 clones, approximately 85% of them singletons. Looked up from germline, CDR1 is MDHEN and CDR2 is SYDVKM. The CDR3 is made up of 9 amino acids. For this clone: The target antigen is unknown. One end of the junction varies from germline; a read error may be responsible.

The chain combines TRBV28 with TRBJ2-7, with 8 bases lining up with TRBD1. The receptor was isolated from an adult in good health. The starting material was peripheral blood, obtained on day 0 of AZD1222 vaccination. The CDR3 reads CASRDRTFW. DNA for the CDR3: TGTGCCAGCCGGGACAGGACCTTCTGG. The full variable domain, with the rest looked up from reference TRBV28 and TRBJ2-7, is DVKVTQSSRYLVKRTGEKVFLECVQDMDHENMFWYRQDPGLGLRLIYFSYDVKMKEKGDIPEGYSVSREKKERFSLILESASTNQTSMYLCASRDRTFWGPGTRLTVT.